These 10 T cell receptor beta chains were sequenced from one sample in a study of response to subunit inactivated influenza vaccine. TCRdb passed the RT-PCR reads through MiXCR, listing each CDR3 protein once. The data show approximately 170,000 distinct CDR3 sequences, with about an eighth seen just once and about 29% held by the top ten. The data were also submitted as part of a second study, on T cells expressing NK-cell markers. That investigation notes: Synthesis of TCR beta cDNA relied on 5'RACE template switching carrying UMIs.

Here the sequenced sample was CD8+ T cells sorted from PBMCs, taken approximately 12 days after vaccination. The receptors come from a man aged 50 to 59 who received an inactivated influenza vaccine.

This clonotype has more than one count but fewer than ten. The chain couples TRBV20-1 to TRBJ1-5; perhaps TRBD1 as D (6 bases). V lost 3 bases and J 9 bases, leaving 15 bases between the germline ends. The CDR3 length is 13 residues. The germline CDR1 and CDR2 sequences are DFQATT and SNEGSKA (reference sequence). The CDR3 bases are TGCAGTGCTAGGGGCAGGGGATTTCTGCCCCAGCATTTT. Translating it yields CSARGRGFLPQHF.

This clonotype appeared many times. The V and J genes are TRBV3-1 and TRBJ2-1; D tentatively fits TRBD1 or TRBD2 (5 bases each). In germline, CDR1 is LGHDT, CDR2 YNNKEL (reference sequence). The CDR3 sequence is 14 residues long. Deletions cut 3 bases from V and 7 bases from J, with 13 bases between. The CDR3 loop reads CASSHTGPGNEQFF. The CDR3 nucleotides read TGTGCCAGCAGCCATACGGGACCAGGAAATGAGCAGTTCTTC.

This clonotype was counted between two and nine times. This chain connects TRBV7-9 to TRBJ2-1; D gene uncertain. The CDR3 contains 14 residues. Trimming left V 7 bases short and J 7 bases short, with 17 bases between. Germline-derived CDR1 and CDR2 are SEHNR and FQNEAQ (reference sequence). CDR3 residues: CASTPVMGGNEQFF. As DNA, the CDR3 is TGTGCCAGCACCCCTGTTATGGGTGGGAATGAGCAGTTCTTC.

This clonotype was found a few times. The genes are TRBV20-1 and TRBJ2-7; the D call may be TRBD1 or TRBD2 (6 bases each). With 5 bases removed from V and 0 bases from J, the gap between germline ends came to 17 bases. The CDR3 extends over 15 amino acids. The germline gives CDR1 DFQATT, CDR2 SNEGSKA (reference sequence). The CDR3 is CSAHHGGISSYEQYF. The CDR3 DNA is TGCAGTGCTCACCACGGGGGCATTAGCTCCTACGAGCAGTACTTC.

The chain recombines TRBV20-1 with TRBJ2-5; D gene unclear. The CDR3 has 14 amino acids. Trimming removed 0 bases at V and 5 bases at J, with 13 bases between. Germline CDR1 DFQATT, CDR2 SNEGSKA (reference sequence). CDR3 bases: TGCAGTGCTAGAGATCCCCCTTTAAGGGAGACCCAGTACTTC. Residues: CSARDPPLRETQYF.

This clonotype was observed a handful of times. The V call is TRBV15, the J call TRBJ2-1, with 10 bases identical to TRBD2. The CDR3 has 16 amino acids. V was pared by 0 bases and J by 6 bases, with 5 bases of the junction left unmatched. Looked up from germline, CDR1 is LNHNV and CDR2 is YYDKDF (reference sequence). CDR3 nucleotides: TGTGCCACCAGCAGAGACCTAGCGGGAGAAGGCAATGAGCAGTTCTTC. It encodes CATSRDLAGEGNEQFF.

This clonotype was recorded at least ten times. V usage is TRBV10-3 and J usage is TRBJ2-3; D ambiguous. In germline, CDR1 is ENHRY, CDR2 SYGVKD. V shed 0 bases and J shed 2 bases, with 27 bases lying between them. The CDR3 totals 21 residues. In nucleotides, the CDR3 is TGTGCCATCAGTGAGTCGATCGGTGTTCGGGCTAACTCAAATCTCACAGATACGCAGTATTTT. As protein: CAISESIGVRANSNLTDTQYF.

This chain connects TRBV12-3 or TRBV12-4 to TRBJ2-1; 11 positions agree with TRBD2. The CDR3 has 16 residues. The V segment lost 2 bases and the J segment 10 bases; nucleotides outside the gene matches: 10. The CDR3: CASSLSGSGGAREQFF. DNA for the CDR3: TGTGCCAGCAGTTTATCGGGTAGCGGGGGGGCTCGGGAGCAGTTCTTC.

This clonotype was detected many times. The gene calls are TRBV4-3 and TRBJ2-7; D possibly corresponds to TRBD2 (5 bases). The CDR3 is 14 residues long. Germline-derived CDR1 and CDR2 are LGHNA and YSLEER. V lost 1 base to trimming and J lost 5 bases, with 12 bases between them. The CDR3 DNA reads as TGCGCCAGCAGCCAAGGACATCTAGCCCACGAGCAGTACTTC. The encoded protein is CASSQGHLAHEQYF.

This clonotype was counted a few times. The V gene is TRBV27, the J gene TRBJ2-3, with D perhaps TRBD1 (6 bases). The V end lost 3 bases, the J end lost 15 bases, and 19 bases lay between the germline ends. Germline CDR1 is MNHEY and CDR2 is SMNVEV (reference sequence). There are 13 residues in the CDR3. CDR3 loop: CASSLGAGTRPYF. CDR3 in DNA: TGTGCCAGCAGTTTGGGGGCCGGGACCCGGCCATATTTT.